This T cell receptor beta chain stems from a study of cytomegalovirus exposure and HLA in healthy donors. Study-wide background: Sequencing of roughly 180 million T cells in an earlier analysis found about 120 million unique TCR beta sequences.

As to this clone: Its antigen remains unidentified.

The CDR3 runs to 17 residues. Per the germline V gene, CDR1 is SGHRS and CDR2 is YFSETQ. V shed 5 bases and J shed 5 bases, with 26 bases lying between them. Researchers ran the PCR with 60 Vbeta and 13 Jbeta primers. The method was immunoSEQ multiplex PCR; TCRdb's version includes in-frame clones alone and lacks a portion of them. This sample has 160,000 or so clones; over 65% occur once, and the top ten carry roughly 2.3%. Regarding the study as a whole: Reports credit the classifier with highly specific, highly sensitive diagnosis of cytomegalovirus status.

This sequence was found in a man between 60 and 70 years old in good health and CMV-seronegative. Sequencing input: PBMCs. The rearrangement joins TRBV5-1 to TRBJ2-7; weak D call: TRBD1 (8 bases). CDR3 DNA sequence: TGCGCCAGCAGTGACAGGGGTCCCAGCGGGATCCTCAACGAGCAGTACTTC. As protein: CASSDRGPSGILNEQYF.